What follows are 17 T cell receptor beta chains derived from one specimen sequenced in a study of blood T cell repertoires in COVID-19. The table came from immunoSEQ multiplex PCR; TCRdb's copy has only in-frame clones and leaves some out. Here the sample spans more than 300,000 clones, more than 75% being singletons. Sequencing was carried out using PBMCs or T cells enriched from blood (not recorded which). These receptors originate from a woman between 18 and 29 years old who had recovered from COVID-19.

This clone was counted between two and nine times. The rearrangement uses TRBV2 and TRBJ1-4, with 7 bases aligning to TRBD1. V lost 6 bases, J lost 5 bases, and 6 bases stayed unmatched. This CDR3 contains 14 residues. Per germline, CDR1 SNHLY and CDR2 FYNNEI. The CDR3 sequence: CASSVTGTNEKLFF. CDR3 DNA sequence: TGTGCCAGCAGCGTGACAGGGACCAATGAAAAACTGTTTTTT.

This chain links TRBV28 with TRBJ1-5; D possibly corresponds to TRBD1 (6 bases). The ends were cut back, 5 bases at V and 5 bases at J, with 10 bases in the middle. CDR1 is MDHEN, CDR2 SYDVKM, per germline. The CDR3 consists of 13 residues. The CDR3 bases are TGTGCCAGCAGTCCAGGGGTATATCAGCCCCAGCATTTT. Its protein is CASSPGVYQPQHF.

This clone was observed a single time. This rearrangement joins TRBV28 to TRBJ1-4; the D gene is possibly TRBD1 (5 bases). CDR1 is MDHEN, CDR2 SYDVKM, per germline. CDR3 length equals 16 residues. Trimming shortened V by 2 bases and J by 8 bases, and 18 bases separated the two germline ends. The CDR3 reads CASSLRFGHLREKLFF. In DNA form, the CDR3 reads TGTGCCAGCAGTTTACGATTTGGACACCTAAGGGAAAAACTGTTTTTT.

V and J are TRBV7-6 and TRBJ2-3; 10 nucleotides align to TRBD2. Germline assignment: CDR1 SGHVS and CDR2 FNYEAQ. Losses at the gene ends were 4 bases for V and 1 base for J; bases not matched to a gene: 5. This CDR3 has 16 residues. CDR3 sequence reads: CASSSPLAGGTDTQYF. The CDR3 DNA reads as TGTGCCAGCAGCTCGCCCCTAGCGGGGGGCACAGATACGCAGTATTTT.

Here the CDR3 reads CASSPARYEQYF. CDR3 bases: TGTGCCAGCTCACCGGCCCGATACGAGCAGTACTTC. The rearrangement uses TRBV18 and TRBJ2-7; D remains unclear. Germline CDR1 is KGHSH and CDR2 is LQKENI. There are 12 residues in the CDR3. V was pared by 3 bases and J by 4 bases, with 7 bases between.

V gene TRBV27 combines with J gene TRBJ2-1; TRBD2 aligns across 10 bases. CDR1 is MNHEY, CDR2 SMNVEV, per germline (reference sequence). V dropped 4 bases and J dropped 5; count of bases not matched to a gene: 8. CDR3 length equals 16 residues. The CDR3 nucleotides read TGTGCCAGCAGTTCGACTACTAGCGGGGTTCACAATGAGCAGTTCTTC. This encodes CASSSTTSGVHNEQFF.

By its share, this clone is medium-sized (0.01 to 0.1%). The chain links TRBV6-1 to TRBJ2-3; 9 bases agree with TRBD1. Trimming removed 1 base from V and 4 bases from J; junction bases left unmatched: 0. Germline V gives CDR1 MNHNS, CDR2 SASEGT. The CDR3 runs 14 residues. The CDR3 bases are TGTGCCAGCAGTGAAGGACAGGGGGCAGATACGCAGTATTTT. Its translation is CASSEGQGADTQYF.

The rearrangement uses TRBV28 and TRBJ1-5; the match to TRBD1 covers 8 bases. The CDR3 spans 17 residues. Unmatched junction bases numbered 16, after V lost 7 bases and J lost 5 bases. Germline lookup yields CDR1 MDHEN and CDR2 SYDVKM. Here the CDR3 reads CASTQEDRAKPYQPQHF. Written as DNA, the CDR3 is TGTGCCAGCACCCAAGAGGACAGGGCGAAACCTTATCAGCCCCAGCATTTT.

The V gene is TRBV21-1, the J gene TRBJ2-7; the table gives TRBD2 as D, unverified against the DNA. TRBV21-1 is an annotated pseudogene. CDR3 size: 17 residues. The CDR3 bases are TGTGCCAGCAGCTCCCAGCGGGCAGACCGAGGGCAATACGAGCAGTACTTC. It specifies CASSSQRADRGQYEQYF.

The V and J genes are TRBV11-2 and TRBJ1-2, with unresolved D. V lost 0 bases to trimming and J lost 0 bases, with 11 bases between them. This CDR3 spans 16 amino acids. Germline CDR1 and CDR2: SGHAT and FQNNGV. CDR3 bases: TGTGCCAGCAGCTTAGAACCCCTATCTTCTAACTATGGCTACACCTTC. This codes for CASSLEPLSSNYGYTF.

A single count supports this clone. The chain combines TRBV7-9 with TRBJ2-1, with a possible D match to TRBD2 (6 bases). Per germline, CDR1 SEHNR and CDR2 FQNEAQ (reference sequence). The V gene lost 5 bases and the J gene lost 3 bases, with 17 bases spanning the gap. CDR3 size: 16 residues. Here the CDR3 reads CASSPDYPILYNEQFF. DNA of the CDR3: TGTGCCAGCAGCCCGGACTACCCCATCCTCTACAATGAGCAGTTCTTC.

In its sample, this clone was seen a few times. The rearrangement links TRBV30 to TRBJ1-5, with D hard to call. The V end was cut by 0 bases, the J end by 5 bases, with 8 bases between. This CDR3 has 13 residues. Germline V gene lookup returns CDR1 GTSNPN and CDR2 SVGIG (reference sequence). DNA for the CDR3: TGTGCCTGGAGTGTAACGGGTTATCAGCCCCAGCATTTT. This codes for CAWSVTGYQPQHF.

The V and J genes are TRBV7-8 and TRBJ1-5; no reliable D call. Germline V CDR1 and CDR2: SGHVS, FQNEAQ. Trimming cost V 4 bases and J 2 bases, with 18 bases left between them. This CDR3 region has 17 residues. The CDR3 nucleotides read TGTGCCAGCAGCTCCCGGTGGGCAGGCCAGGGCAATCAGCCCCAGCATTTT. As protein: CASSSRWAGQGNQPQHF.

This chain links TRBV2 with TRBJ1-6; TRBD1 matches 11 bases. CDR3 length: 14 residues. CDR1 and CDR2 (germline): SNHLY, FYNNEI. The V gene end was trimmed by 6 bases and the J gene end by 7 bases; junction bases not matched to a gene: 2. The CDR3: CASSGDRGNSPLHF. Written as DNA, the CDR3 is TGTGCCAGCAGCGGGGACAGGGGGAATTCACCCCTCCACTTT. The full variable domain, rest sourced from reference TRBV2 and TRBJ1-6, is EPEVTQTPSHQVTQMGQEVILRCVPISNHLYFYWYRQILGQKVEFLVSFYNNEISEKSEIFDDQFSVERPDGSNFTLKIRSTKLEDSAMYFCASSGDRGNSPLHFGNGTRLTVT.

The chain has TRBV2 and TRBJ2-3; D possibly corresponds to TRBD2 (6 bases). Trimming removed 3 bases from V and 2 bases from J, with 9 bases in between. The CDR3 consists of 14 residues. Germline assignment: CDR1 SNHLY and CDR2 FYNNEI. Here the CDR3 DNA reads TGTGCCAGCAGTGAGCGGGGCAACACAGATACGCAGTATTTT. Amino acids: CASSERGNTDTQYF.

The J gene is TRBJ1-1, the V gene TRBV5-4, with 7 bases identical to TRBD1. The length of the CDR3 is 13 residues. Trimming removed 5 bases from V and 5 bases from J; junction bases left unmatched: 6. Germline V gene data show CDR1 as SGHNT and CDR2 as YYREEE (reference sequence). The chain's CDR3 is CASREQGQTEAFF. The CDR3 DNA follows: TGTGCCAGCAGGGAACAGGGGCAGACTGAAGCTTTCTTT.

The rearrangement links TRBV30 to TRBJ2-3; 15 nucleotides line up with TRBD2. The CDR3 contains 15 residues. Trimming removed 5 bases from V and 0 bases from J; junction bases left unmatched: 0. Germline V gives CDR1 GTSNPN, CDR2 SVGIG (reference sequence). This chain's CDR3 is CAWGLAGGSTDTQYF. CDR3 DNA sequence: TGTGCCTGGGGACTAGCGGGGGGGAGCACAGATACGCAGTATTTT.